These 29 T cell receptor beta chains were sequenced from one sample in a study of T-cell reconstitution after alpha-beta-depleted transplantation in children. TCRbeta library preparation incorporated unique molecular identifiers. TCRdb used MiXCR to reprocess the PCR reads, holding one entry per CDR3 protein. The sample holds some 200,000 distinct CDR3 sequences, over 9.5% seen once. The sample was PBMCs from the stem cell graft donor, taken from the stem cell graft. The receptors come from a human donor who donated a stem cell graft to a child with SCID.

This clonotype was seen ten or more times. J is TRBJ2-3 and V is TRBV12-3 or TRBV12-4; 7 bases are shared with TRBD2. The CDR3 totals 14 residues. With V trimmed by 7 bases and J by 4 bases, 8 bases remained unmatched. CDR3 bases: TGTGCCAGCACCCGACGGGCGGGGGCAGATACGCAGTATTTT. Its protein product is CASTRRAGADTQYF.

This clonotype has at least ten counts. The chain has TRBV7-2 and TRBJ1-5, with D possibly matching TRBD1 (5 bases). The CDR3 is 13 amino acids. Germline lookup yields CDR1 SGHTA and CDR2 FQGNSA. Trimming took off 5 bases at V and 4 bases at J, with 9 bases between the two ends. CDR3 loop: CASSPPGNQPQHF. The CDR3 DNA sequence: TGTGCCAGCAGCCCACCAGGGAATCAGCCCCAGCATTTT.

This clonotype was seen at least ten times. CDR3 loop: CSARGGQGSPGNTIYF. The CDR3 bases are TGCAGTGCTAGAGGGGGACAGGGGTCCCCTGGAAACACCATATATTTT. V gene TRBV20-1 combines with J gene TRBJ1-3; 10 nucleotides line up with TRBD1. The CDR3 length is 16 residues. Losses at the gene ends were 1 base for V and 2 bases for J; bases not matched to a gene: 5. Germline-derived CDR1 and CDR2 are DFQATT and SNEGSKA (reference sequence).

The table lists this clonotype with many counts. The CDR3 protein is CSASNPQGTTDTQYF. CDR3 sequence (DNA): TGCAGTGCTTCAAACCCGCAGGGAACCACAGATACGCAGTATTTT. This chain uses TRBV20-1 with TRBJ2-3; weak D call: TRBD1 (5 bases). Germline CDR1 is DFQATT and CDR2 is SNEGSKA (reference sequence). CDR3 length: 15 residues. With 5 bases removed from V and 2 bases from J, the gap between germline ends came to 17 bases.

This clonotype was detected many times. The chain uses TRBV5-1 and TRBJ1-2, with a possible D match to TRBD1 (6 bases). The V gene's germline CDR1 is SGHRS and CDR2 YFSETQ. The CDR3 totals 15 residues. Trimming cost V 0 bases and J 2 bases, with 11 bases left between them. This CDR3 reads CASSLAEGTNYGYTF. The DNA of the CDR3 is TGCGCCAGCAGCTTGGCCGAAGGGACAAACTATGGCTACACCTTC.

At least ten counts were recorded for this clonotype. This sequence joins TRBV20-1 and TRBJ2-3; D unclear. Germline CDR1 reads DFQATT; CDR2 reads SNEGSKA (reference sequence). V lost 1 base and J 6 bases, leaving 14 bases between the germline ends. The CDR3 covers 14 residues. The CDR3 coding sequence is TGCAGTGCTAGAGGTCCTCCGATAGGGGATACGCAGTATTTT. It encodes CSARGPPIGDTQYF.

The sample holds many counts of this clonotype. The chain combines TRBV20-1 with TRBJ1-3; D remains unclear. Trimming cost V 2 bases and J 2 bases, with 7 bases left between them. This CDR3 contains 13 residues. Germline V lookup: CDR1 DFQATT, CDR2 SNEGSKA (reference sequence). The DNA of the CDR3 is TGCAGTGCTAGACGAAGCCCTGGAAACACCATATATTTT. As protein: CSARRSPGNTIYF.

This clonotype was seen repeatedly, ten times or more. This chain connects TRBV6-5 to TRBJ1-3; TRBD1 agrees at 11 bases. The CDR3 is made up of 16 amino acids. Germline values: CDR1 MNHEY, CDR2 SVGAGI. The V segment lost 6 bases and the J segment 0 bases; nucleotides outside the gene matches: 4. The CDR3 here is CASSYGTGGSGNTIYF. Written as DNA, the CDR3 is TGTGCCAGCAGCTACGGGACAGGGGGCTCTGGAAACACCATATATTTT.

This clonotype appeared many times. The V and J genes are TRBV28 and TRBJ2-1; D may be TRBD2 (5 bases). The ends were cut back, 5 bases at V and 6 bases at J, with 17 bases in the middle. The germline CDR1 and CDR2 sequences are MDHEN and SYDVKM. This CDR3 has 15 amino acids. The CDR3, as DNA: TGTGCCAGCAGTCCCTTCCGGGTGGGGAGCAATGAGCAGTTCTTC. Its translation is CASSPFRVGSNEQFF.

This clonotype was observed many times. The V call is TRBV4-1, the J call TRBJ2-3; 7 bases agree with TRBD1. The CDR3 has 17 residues. V gave up 4 bases and J gave up 2 bases; unmatched junction bases: 12. Germline V gene data show CDR1 as MGHRA and CDR2 as YSYEKL. CDR3 bases: TGCGCCAGCAGCCGTGGGCCAGGGGGTCTCCTCACAGATACGCAGTATTTT. Translation: CASSRGPGGLLTDTQYF.

Many counts were recorded for this clonotype. V and J are TRBV20-1 and TRBJ2-3, with TRBD1 matching 8 bases. The CDR3 spans 16 residues. V dropped 7 bases and J dropped 1; count of bases not matched to a gene: 13. Looked up from germline, CDR1 is DFQATT and CDR2 is SNEGSKA (reference sequence). The DNA for the CDR3 is TGCAGTGTCGCTAGGCAGGGGGCAGGTGGCACAGATACGCAGTATTTT. Translation gives CSVARQGAGGTDTQYF.

This clonotype was picked up many times. The chain combines TRBV5-1 with TRBJ2-5; D ambiguous. Trimming left V 3 bases short and J 4 bases short, with 10 bases between. The CDR3 has 13 amino acids. Germline values: CDR1 SGHRS, CDR2 YFSETQ. The CDR3 here is CASSSADTETQYF. Here the CDR3 DNA reads TGCGCCAGCAGCTCCGCCGACACAGAGACCCAGTACTTC.

J is TRBJ1-4 and V is TRBV5-1, with no clear D. V shed 0 bases and J shed 1 base, with 10 bases lying between them. This CDR3 has 16 amino acids. Germline CDR1 reads SGHRS; CDR2 reads YFSETQ. CDR3 protein: CASSLGGKRTNEKLFF. The CDR3 coding sequence is TGCGCCAGCAGCTTGGGGGGAAAGAGAACTAATGAAAAACTGTTTTTT. Complete variable domain (other parts from reference TRBV5-1 and TRBJ1-4): KAGVTQTPRYLIKTRGQQVTLSCSPISGHRSVSWYQQTPGQGLQFLFEYFSETQRNKGNFPGRFSGRQFSNSRSEMNVSTLELGDSALYLCASSLGGKRTNEKLFFGSGTQLSVL.

This clonotype has a count of ten or more. The rearrangement uses TRBV5-1 and TRBJ1-1; 7 positions match TRBD1. Germline loops: CDR1 SGHRS, CDR2 YFSETQ. The junction had 27 bases not matched to a gene; V was cut back by 7 bases and J by 3 bases. The CDR3 sequence is 20 residues long. The CDR3 DNA is TGCGCCAGCCGCCCATTGGGGGACAGTACCAAAGAAGGCCGGCACACTGAAGCTTTCTTT. Amino acids: CASRPLGDSTKEGRHTEAFF. Combining the CDR3 with reference TRBV5-1 and TRBJ1-1 gives the whole variable domain KAGVTQTPRYLIKTRGQQVTLSCSPISGHRSVSWYQQTPGQGLQFLFEYFSETQRNKGNFPGRFSGRQFSNSRSEMNVSTLELGDSALYLCASRPLGDSTKEGRHTEAFFGQGTRLTVV.

This clonotype was detected many times. The chain uses TRBV21-1 and TRBJ2-3. TRBV21-1 represents a pseudogene. This CDR3 has 12 residues. The CDR3 nucleotides read TGTGCCAGCAGCAAAGAAGCAGATACGCAGTATTTT. It is translated as CASSKEADTQYF.

This clonotype was observed many times. This chain connects TRBV5-1 to TRBJ2-2; D is ambiguous. From germline, CDR1 is SGHRS and CDR2 YFSETQ. V lost 2 bases, J lost 0 bases, and 2 bases lay in between. This CDR3 is 13 amino acids long. CDR3 amino acids: CASSFPNTGELFF. CDR3 DNA sequence: TGCGCCAGCAGCTTCCCGAACACCGGGGAGCTGTTTTTT. Full variable domain (rest looked up from reference TRBV5-1 and TRBJ2-2): KAGVTQTPRYLIKTRGQQVTLSCSPISGHRSVSWYQQTPGQGLQFLFEYFSETQRNKGNFPGRFSGRQFSNSRSEMNVSTLELGDSALYLCASSFPNTGELFFGEGSRLTVL.

This clonotype was counted many times. V is TRBV6-5 and J is TRBJ1-5; D not certain. This CDR3 is built from 15 residues. V shed 0 bases and J shed 4 bases, with 10 bases lying between them. Germline V lookup: CDR1 MNHEY, CDR2 SVGAGI. This chain's CDR3 is CASSYSYDTNQPQHF. The CDR3 DNA follows: TGTGCCAGCAGTTACTCTTATGACACGAATCAGCCCCAGCATTTT.

This clonotype has a count of ten or more. V and J are TRBV9 and TRBJ2-3; D is possibly TRBD2 (6 bases). Looked up from germline, CDR1 is SGDLS and CDR2 is YYNGEE. Trimming stripped 7 bases from V and 0 bases from J, with 9 bases between. The CDR3 length is 13 residues. The CDR3 loop is CASGGTSTDTQYF. The CDR3 bases are TGTGCCAGCGGGGGGACCAGCACAGATACGCAGTATTTT. Complete variable domain (other parts from reference TRBV9 and TRBJ2-3): DSGVTQTPKHLITATGQRVTLRCSPRSGDLSVYWYQQSLDQGLQFLIQYYNGEERAKGNILERFSAQQFPDLHSELNLSSLELGDSALYFCASGGTSTDTQYFGPGTRLTVL.

This clonotype was detected ten times or more. This chain uses TRBV24-1 with TRBJ2-3, with TRBD2 as a possible D gene (5 bases). The V end was cut by 4 bases, the J end by 6 bases, with 16 bases between. Germline lookup yields CDR1 KGHDR and CDR2 SFDVKD. The CDR3 totals 15 residues. DNA of the CDR3: TGTGCCACCAGTGAACTAGAAGACCAAATTGATACGCAGTATTTT. It codes for CATSELEDQIDTQYF.

This clonotype occurred many times. V gene TRBV20-1 combines with J gene TRBJ2-1; a weak D match, TRBD2 (5 bases). There are 16 residues in the CDR3. The V and J ends lost 0 bases and 8 bases respectively, with 20 bases between them. Looked up from germline, CDR1 is DFQATT and CDR2 is SNEGSKA (reference sequence). The CDR3 DNA sequence: TGCAGTGCTAGAGAAAGCCGGCGGGTCCTTATCGATGAGCAGTTCTTC. The encoded protein is CSARESRRVLIDEQFF.

As concerns this clonotype: A clone one base away is much larger, so this may be a read error. The chain links TRBV12-3 or TRBV12-4 to TRBJ1-2; maybe TRBD1 (5 bases). The CDR3 covers 14 residues. CDR3 loop: CASSRGAGLGGYAF. The CDR3, as DNA: TGTGCCAGCAGTCGTGGCGCAGGGTTGGGTGGCTACGCCTTC.

This clonotype was detected many times. The chain carries TRBV12-3 or TRBV12-4 and TRBJ1-5, with D unresolved. Trimming left V 3 bases short and J 3 bases short, with 9 bases between. The CDR3 consists of 14 residues. The CDR3 nucleotides read TGTGCCAGCAGTTTCGCCAGTCTCAATCAGCCCCAGCATTTT. It translates to CASSFASLNQPQHF.

Worth noting for this clonotype: A clone one base away is much larger, so this may be a read error. The chain has TRBV5-1 and TRBJ1-1; TRBD1 matches 7 bases. CDR3 length equals 15 residues. The V segment lost 0 bases and the J segment 6 bases; nucleotides outside the gene matches: 8. CDR1 is SGHRS and CDR2 is YFSETQ in the germline V gene. The CDR3 protein is CASSLVDRAGPEAFF. CDR3 bases: TGCGCCAGCAGCTTGGTCGACAGGGCGGGCCCTGAAGCTTTCTTT.

This chain joins TRBV5-6 and TRBJ2-7, with D unclear. The V end lost 1 base, the J end lost 5 bases, and 13 bases lay between the germline ends. The germline gives CDR1 SGHDT, CDR2 YYEEEE. The CDR3 runs 14 residues. The CDR3 nucleotides are TGTGCCAGCAGCTTGATTGGGGATGGGAACGAGCAGTACTTC. Its translation: CASSLIGDGNEQYF.

This clonotype was seen repeatedly, ten times or more. The rearrangement uses TRBV6-6 and TRBJ1-1; no clear D. Germline V gene data show CDR1 as MNHNY and CDR2 as SVGAGI (reference sequence). This CDR3 contains 12 residues. Trimming took off 5 bases at V and 4 bases at J, with 8 bases between the two ends. The CDR3 loop is CASSPRRTEAFF. The CDR3 DNA follows: TGTGCCAGCAGTCCCCGCCGCACTGAAGCTTTCTTT.

This clonotype was seen many times. The chain uses TRBV4-2 and TRBJ1-4, with 7 bases aligning to TRBD1. Looked up from germline, CDR1 is LGHNA and CDR2 is YNFKEQ. Trimming cost V 2 bases and J 8 bases; bases outside gene matches: 8. This CDR3 has 15 amino acids. Here the CDR3 reads CASSQPTGEGEKLFF. Written as DNA, the CDR3 is TGTGCCAGCAGCCAACCTACAGGGGAGGGGGAAAAACTGTTTTTT.

In its sample, this clonotype was seen many times. The rearrangement links TRBV7-2 to TRBJ1-6; D uncertain. The germline CDR1 and CDR2 sequences are SGHTA and FQGNSA. This CDR3 comprises 12 residues. V was pared by 5 bases and J by 8 bases, with 7 bases between. The CDR3 region is CASSRAYSPLHF. The CDR3 bases are TGTGCCAGCAGCAGGGCCTATTCACCCCTCCACTTT. Supplemented by reference TRBV7-2 and TRBJ1-6, the full variable domain reads GAGVSQSPSNKVTEKGKDVELRCDPISGHTALYWYRQSLGQGLEFLIYFQGNSAPDKSGLPSDRFSAERTGGSVSTLTIQRTQQEDSAVYLCASSRAYSPLHFGNGTRLTVT.

The J gene is TRBJ1-6, the V gene TRBV7-9; D uncertain. V was cut by 3 bases and J by 5 bases, with 11 bases left in between. Looked up from germline, CDR1 is SEHNR and CDR2 is FQNEAQ (reference sequence). CDR3 size: 15 residues. The CDR3 sequence is CASSFKPGNNSPLHF. The DNA of the CDR3 is TGTGCCAGCAGCTTTAAACCGGGAAATAATTCACCCCTCCACTTT.

In its sample, this clonotype was seen many times. The chain employs TRBV4-1 and TRBJ2-1; D might be TRBD1 or TRBD2, each matching 5 bases. The germline CDR1 and CDR2 sequences are MGHRA and YSYEKL. The CDR3 loop spans 16 amino acids. Deletions cut 0 bases from V and 3 bases from J, with 12 bases between. The CDR3 here is CASSQDLRGGYNEQFF. CDR3 in DNA: TGCGCCAGCAGCCAAGATCTTCGGGGCGGCTACAATGAGCAGTTCTTC.